This T cell receptor beta chain was identified during a study of beta chain features in type 1 diabetes (dated by TCRdb to the late 2010s). Regarding the complete study: Mean age, gender distribution, total cell number and subset yield did not differ between patients and healthy donors. Regulatory and stem cell-like memory subsets were isolated from only 8 patients and about eight healthy donors, whereas naive and central memory subsets came from all 30 or so donors. A total of about 100 million sorted cells were examined across all samples, and RNA yield correlated strongly with the number of cells per subset. In the study, TCRB repertoires of sorted circulating CD4+ T cell subsets from recently diagnosed type 1 diabetes patients were compared with those of matched healthy donors. General study outcomes and caveats: Naive, central memory and regulatory TCRB repertoires appeared to be more alike among patients than among healthy donors. Shorter templates might have been favored by PCR, but patient and control samples were amplified and corrected together, so both groups would have been affected equally by any skew. Only small numbers of individuals were included in the HLA sub-analyses, which left unresolved whether HLA type had any influence on TCRB rearrangement. At VDJ recombination sites, patients with type 1 diabetes made fewer insertions and deleted more nucleotides, a pattern implying thymic rearrangement abnormalities. Because cDNA was sequenced instead of genomic DNA, highly expressing activated cells could be over-represented, though the groups showed no difference in activation or CD3 levels. Type 1 diabetes patients showed a moderate but significant shortening of TCRB CDR3 length in all four CD4+ subsets.

This clone was counted between two and nine times. Its cognate antigen has yet to be identified. Per-nucleotide qualities are absent, and no much larger clonotype sits a single base away. The entire isolated RNA was reverse transcribed using the High Capacity cDNA Reverse Transcription Kit, and thus expressed TCRB transcripts were sequenced. Deep immunoSEQ sequencing was performed on naive, central memory and regulatory T cell samples, with an average of about 3.57 million total reads per sample. After sorted cells were lysed in RLT buffer, RNA was extracted with DNase-treated RNeasy Micro or Mini kits, with the choice depending on cell number. To prevent cross-contamination, every cell subset was processed on its own, while patient and healthy donor samples were processed together. The immunoSEQ multiplex PCR was used to amplify TCRB sequences from cDNA, generating 87-bp fragments that spanned the CDR3 region. Sequencing of the amplicons was done on the Illumina HiSeq platform. Per the authors' processing: PCR bias was computationally corrected using synthetic template baselines, reads within Hamming distance 2 were collapsed, and singletons that could not be merged were discarded. Reads were aligned against IMGT to assign V, D and J genes, CDR3 length and insertions or deletions at six rearrangement sites. Within each subset, clonotype counts were normalized to sorted cell number, after which true diversity and Gini coefficients were computed with the tcR R package. The overlap coefficient, calculated on TCRB nucleotide sequences, was used to quantify repertoire sharing. Out-of-frame TCRB sequences from naive cells were analyzed as a proxy for the pre-selection repertoire. Sourced from immuneACCESS, this table was stored by TCRdb with only in-frame sequences that have V and J called. A share of the clones is absent; for the studies checked, an unresolved V gene accounts for under half, and the remainder has no known explanation. V and J calls and clone size are copied from that table; D and trimming were computed from the DNA. The sample table lists under 900,000 clones, roughly 15% of them with a count of one. The ten largest clones capture 0.02% to 0.025% of the sample.

Each donor gave one peripheral blood draw, about 100 mL on average, collected into heparinised tubes. A BD FACSAria II was used to sort naive, central memory, regulatory and stem cell-like memory CD4+ T cells with a panel that included CD45RO, CCR7, CD25, CD127, CD95 and CD27. A purity above 95% was achieved for all sorted populations. PBMCs were isolated right away by Lymphoprep density gradient centrifugation and were stained directly, without culture. So that batch effects would be minimized, each experiment stained and sorted samples in pairs, pairing one healthy donor with one patient. The CDR3 runs 15 residues from the cysteine to the phenylalanine. Of the read, only the CDR3 DNA is kept; its 45 bases are in frame from base 1. V is shortened by 2 bases, J by 2 bases, and the region joining them spans 12 bases. From a lookup of the germline V gene, CDR1 and CDR2 are SGHAT and FQNNGV.

The sequence joins TRBV11-2 to TRBJ2-5, and the D gene may be TRBD1, 7 bases matching. The origin of this receptor is a young woman in good health. The sample comprised naive CD4+ T cells from blood. The cell subset or site label, as the study defines it: true naive CD4+ T cells. Here is the DNA: TGTGCCAGCAGCTTATCGGCAGGGGGGCAAGAGACCCAGTACTTC. This gives the protein CASSLSAGGQETQYF.